The clone carrying this TCR beta chain was counted a few times. From the reads, TCRdb called clonotypes with MiXCR, one entry per CDR3 protein. The table has roughly 150,000 distinct CDR3 sequences, 23% seen once; the top ten hold approximately 11%. These data are taken from a study of T cell repertoires in cytomegalovirus infection. Overall study context: Public TCR beta signatures indicated both CMV infection and matching HLA type.

With 4 bases clipped from V and 6 bases from J, the junction kept 13 bases outside the gene matches. Germline CDR1 SEHNR, CDR2 FQNEAQ (reference sequence). The CDR3 spans 17 residues. This chain links TRBV7-9 with TRBJ1-5; TRBD1 agrees at 9 bases. This TCR was sampled from a human donor in good health (CMV status not recorded). Some clones in this sample may be carry-over from other donors' samples. The sequenced sample consisted of PBMCs. The CDR3, as DNA: TGTGCCAGCAGCTCCGGGACAGGGTCTTCCTCGGGTCAGCCCCAGCATTTT. Amino acids: CASSSGTGSSSGQPQHF.